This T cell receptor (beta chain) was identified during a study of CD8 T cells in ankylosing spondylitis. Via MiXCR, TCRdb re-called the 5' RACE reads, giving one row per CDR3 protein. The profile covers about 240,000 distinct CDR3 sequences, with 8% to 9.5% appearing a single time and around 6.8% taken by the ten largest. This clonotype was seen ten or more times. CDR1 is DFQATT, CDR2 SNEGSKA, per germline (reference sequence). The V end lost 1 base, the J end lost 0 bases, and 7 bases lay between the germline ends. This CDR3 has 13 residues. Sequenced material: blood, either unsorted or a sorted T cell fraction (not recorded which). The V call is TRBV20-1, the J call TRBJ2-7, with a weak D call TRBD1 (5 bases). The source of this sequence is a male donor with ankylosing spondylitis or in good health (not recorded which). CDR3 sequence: CSARGQGSYEQYF. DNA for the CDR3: TGCAGTGCTAGAGGCCAGGGCTCCTACGAGCAGTACTTC.